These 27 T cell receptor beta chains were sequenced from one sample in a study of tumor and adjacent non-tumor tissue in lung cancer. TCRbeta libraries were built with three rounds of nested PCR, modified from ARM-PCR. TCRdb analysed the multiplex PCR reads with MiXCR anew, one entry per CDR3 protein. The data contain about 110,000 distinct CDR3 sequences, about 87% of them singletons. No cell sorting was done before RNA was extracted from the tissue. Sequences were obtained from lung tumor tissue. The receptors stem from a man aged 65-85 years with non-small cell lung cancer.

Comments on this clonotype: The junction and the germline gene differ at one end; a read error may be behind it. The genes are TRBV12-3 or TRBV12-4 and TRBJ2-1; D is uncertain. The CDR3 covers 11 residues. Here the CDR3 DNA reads TGTACCAGCAGTCTGGGTTATGAGCAGTTCTTC. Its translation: CTSSLGYEQFF.

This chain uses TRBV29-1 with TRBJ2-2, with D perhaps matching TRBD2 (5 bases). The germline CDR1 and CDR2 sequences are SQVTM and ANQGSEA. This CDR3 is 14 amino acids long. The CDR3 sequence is CSAVVAWGTGELFF. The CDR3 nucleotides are TGCAGTGCTGTCGTAGCGTGGGGCACCGGGGAGCTGTTTTTT.

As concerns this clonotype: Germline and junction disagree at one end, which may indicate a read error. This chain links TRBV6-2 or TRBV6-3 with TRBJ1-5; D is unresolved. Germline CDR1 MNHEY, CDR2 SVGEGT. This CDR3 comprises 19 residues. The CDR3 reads CASSYSIGSTRASSQPQHF. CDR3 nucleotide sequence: TGTGCCAGCAGTTACTCGATTGGGAGTACAAGAGCGAGCAGTCAGCCCCAGCATTTT.

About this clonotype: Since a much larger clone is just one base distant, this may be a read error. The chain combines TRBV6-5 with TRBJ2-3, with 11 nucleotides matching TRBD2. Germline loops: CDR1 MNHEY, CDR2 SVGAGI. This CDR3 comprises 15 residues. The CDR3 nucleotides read TGTGCCAGCAGCGTAGCGGGGGGGGGGTTAGATACGCACTATTTT. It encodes CASSVAGGGLDTHYF.

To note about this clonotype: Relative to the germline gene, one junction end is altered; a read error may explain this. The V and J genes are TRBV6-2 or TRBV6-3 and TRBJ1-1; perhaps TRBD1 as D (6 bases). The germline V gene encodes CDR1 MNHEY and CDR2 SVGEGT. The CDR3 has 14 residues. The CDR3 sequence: CASKIQGAYTETFF. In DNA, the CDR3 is TGTGCCAGCAAGATACAGGGTGCGTACACTGAAACTTTCTTT.

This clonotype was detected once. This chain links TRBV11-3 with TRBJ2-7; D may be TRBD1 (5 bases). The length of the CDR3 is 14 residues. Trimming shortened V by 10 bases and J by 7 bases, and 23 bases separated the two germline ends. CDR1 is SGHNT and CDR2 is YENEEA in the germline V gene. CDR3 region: CANRLDGTLGEQYF. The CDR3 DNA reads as TGTGCCAACAGGTTGGACGGCACGCTAGGAGAGCAGTACTTC. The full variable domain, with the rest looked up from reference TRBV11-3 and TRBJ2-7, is EAGVVQSPRYKIIEKKQPVAFWCNPISGHNTLYWYLQNLGQGPELLIRYENEEAVDDSQLPKDRFSAERLKGVDSTLKIQPAELGDSAVYLCANRLDGTLGEQYFGPGTRLTVT.

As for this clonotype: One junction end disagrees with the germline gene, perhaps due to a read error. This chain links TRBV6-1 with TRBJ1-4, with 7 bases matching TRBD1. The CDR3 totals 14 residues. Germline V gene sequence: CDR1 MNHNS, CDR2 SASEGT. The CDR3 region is CASSVGQENEKLFF. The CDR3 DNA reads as TGTGCCAGCAGTGTAGGACAGGAGAATGAAAAATTGTTTTTT.

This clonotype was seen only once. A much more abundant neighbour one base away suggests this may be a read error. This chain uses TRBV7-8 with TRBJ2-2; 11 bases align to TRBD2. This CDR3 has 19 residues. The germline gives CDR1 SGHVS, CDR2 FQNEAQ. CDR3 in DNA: TGTGCCAGCAGCTTAGCGCGACTAGCGGGGACTGGGAACACCGAGGAGCTGTTTTTT. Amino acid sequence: CASSLARLAGTGNTEELFF.

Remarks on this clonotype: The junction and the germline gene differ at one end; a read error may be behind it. CDR3 DNA: TGTGCCAGCAGACTAACAGGGGGGGATTCACTCCTCCACTTT. It codes for CASRLTGGDSLLHF. This chain connects TRBV2 to TRBJ1-6; TRBD1 matches at 8 bases. Germline CDR1 and CDR2: SNHLY and FYNNEI. The CDR3 loop spans 14 amino acids.

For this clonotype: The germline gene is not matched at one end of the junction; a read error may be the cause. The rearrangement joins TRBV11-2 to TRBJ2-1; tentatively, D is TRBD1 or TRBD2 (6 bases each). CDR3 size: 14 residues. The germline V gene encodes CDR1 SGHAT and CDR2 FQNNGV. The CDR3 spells CASCLAWGASEQFF. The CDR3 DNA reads TGTGCCAGCTGCTTAGCGTGGGGGGCCAGTGAACAGTTCTTC.

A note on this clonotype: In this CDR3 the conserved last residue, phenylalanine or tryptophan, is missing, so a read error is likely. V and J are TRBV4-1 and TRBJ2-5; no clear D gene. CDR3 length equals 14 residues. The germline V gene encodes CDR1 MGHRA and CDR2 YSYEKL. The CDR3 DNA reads TGCGCCAGTAGCCAACAATGGGGACAAGAGACCCAGTACCTC. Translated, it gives CASSQQWGQETQYL.

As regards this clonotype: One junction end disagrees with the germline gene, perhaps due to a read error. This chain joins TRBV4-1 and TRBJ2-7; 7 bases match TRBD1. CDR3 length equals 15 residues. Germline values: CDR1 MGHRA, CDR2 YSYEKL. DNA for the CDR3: TGTGCCAGCAGCCACGAAGACAGGGTCTCCTACGAGCAGTACTTC. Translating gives CASSHEDRVSYEQYF.

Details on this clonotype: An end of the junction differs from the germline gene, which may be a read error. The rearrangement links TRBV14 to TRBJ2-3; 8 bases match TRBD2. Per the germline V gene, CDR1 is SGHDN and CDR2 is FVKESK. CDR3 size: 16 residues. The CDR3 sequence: CASSQTAGVFLDTQYF. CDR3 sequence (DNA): TGTGCCAGTAGCCAGACAGCGGGAGTTTTCCTAGATACGCAGTATTTT.

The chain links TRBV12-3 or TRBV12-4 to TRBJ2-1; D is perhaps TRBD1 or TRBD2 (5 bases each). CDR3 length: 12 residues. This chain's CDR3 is CNSSLWDAAQFF. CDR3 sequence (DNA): TGTAACAGCAGTTTGTGGGACGCGGCTCAGTTCTTC.

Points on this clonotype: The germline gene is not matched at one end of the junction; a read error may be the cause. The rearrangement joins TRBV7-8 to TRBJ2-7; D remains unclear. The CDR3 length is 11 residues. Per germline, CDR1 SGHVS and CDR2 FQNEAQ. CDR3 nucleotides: TGTGCCAGCGGCTTAGGATACGAGCAGTACTTC. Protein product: CASGLGYEQYF.

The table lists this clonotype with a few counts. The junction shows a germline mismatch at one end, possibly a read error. CDR3 DNA: TGTACCGCCAAGCCCTACCTCCAGACTGGTCAAGAGACCCAGTATTTC. Amino acid sequence: CTAKPYLQTGQETQYF. The V call is TRBV29-1, the J call TRBJ2-5; D gene unclear. CDR3 size: 16 residues. Germline CDR1 is SQVTM and CDR2 is ANQGSEA. The whole variable domain, filled in from reference TRBV29-1 and TRBJ2-5, reads SAVISQKPSRDICQRGTSLTIQCQVDSQVTMMFWYRQQPGQSLTLIATANQGSEATYESGFVIDKFPISRPNLTFSTLTVSNMSPEDSSIYLCTAKPYLQTGQETQYFGPGTRLLVL.

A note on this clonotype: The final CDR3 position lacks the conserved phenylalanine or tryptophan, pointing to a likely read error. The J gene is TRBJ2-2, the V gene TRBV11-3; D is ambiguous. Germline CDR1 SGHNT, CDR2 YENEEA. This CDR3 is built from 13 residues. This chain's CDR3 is CACSLAPHGELFL. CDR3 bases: TGTGCCTGCAGCTTAGCTCCCCACGGGGAGCTGTTTCTT.

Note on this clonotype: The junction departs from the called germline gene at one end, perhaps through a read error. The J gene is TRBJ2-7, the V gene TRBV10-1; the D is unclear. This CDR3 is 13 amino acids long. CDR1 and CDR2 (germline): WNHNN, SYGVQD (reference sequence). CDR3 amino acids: CASSESGAYEQYF. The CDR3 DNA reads TGCGCCAGTAGTGAGTCTGGGGCCTACGAGCAGTACTTC.

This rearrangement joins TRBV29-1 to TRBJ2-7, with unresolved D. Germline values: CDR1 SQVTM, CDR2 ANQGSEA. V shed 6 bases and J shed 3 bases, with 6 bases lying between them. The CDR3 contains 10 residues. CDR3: CSVESYEQYF. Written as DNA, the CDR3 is TGCAGCGTCGAAAGCTACGAGCAGTACTTC.

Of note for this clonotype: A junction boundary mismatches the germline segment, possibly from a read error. DNA of the CDR3: TGTGCCATCAGTTGGGACAGGACATCCTACCAGCAGTACTTC. This translates into CAISWDRTSYQQYF. J is TRBJ2-7 and V is TRBV6-6; TRBD1 matches at 8 bases. Germline V gene lookup returns CDR1 MNHNY and CDR2 SVGAGI (reference sequence). This CDR3 region has 14 residues.

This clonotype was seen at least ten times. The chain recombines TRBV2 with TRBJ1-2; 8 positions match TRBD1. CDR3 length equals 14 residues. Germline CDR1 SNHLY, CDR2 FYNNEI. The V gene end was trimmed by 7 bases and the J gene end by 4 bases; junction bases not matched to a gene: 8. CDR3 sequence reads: CASMWTGTSYGYTF. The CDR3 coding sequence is TGTGCCAGCATGTGGACAGGGACAAGCTATGGCTACACCTTC. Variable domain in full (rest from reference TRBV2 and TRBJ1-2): EPEVTQTPSHQVTQMGQEVILRCVPISNHLYFYWYRQILGQKVEFLVSFYNNEISEKSEIFDDQFSVERPDGSNFTLKIRSTKLEDSAMYFCASMWTGTSYGYTFGSGTRLTVV.

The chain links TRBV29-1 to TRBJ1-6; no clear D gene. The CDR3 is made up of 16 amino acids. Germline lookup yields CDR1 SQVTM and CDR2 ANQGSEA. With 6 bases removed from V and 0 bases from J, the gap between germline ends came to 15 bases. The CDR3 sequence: CSVKGHESSYNSPLHF. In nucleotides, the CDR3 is TGCAGCGTAAAAGGTCACGAAAGCTCCTATAATTCACCCCTCCACTTT.

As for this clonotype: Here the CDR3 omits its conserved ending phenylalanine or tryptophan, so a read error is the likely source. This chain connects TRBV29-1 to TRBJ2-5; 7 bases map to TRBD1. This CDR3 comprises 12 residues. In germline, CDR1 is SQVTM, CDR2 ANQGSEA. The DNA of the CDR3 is TGCAACGTTGAGGCAGGGGGAGATACCCAGTACATC. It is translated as CNVEAGGDTQYI.

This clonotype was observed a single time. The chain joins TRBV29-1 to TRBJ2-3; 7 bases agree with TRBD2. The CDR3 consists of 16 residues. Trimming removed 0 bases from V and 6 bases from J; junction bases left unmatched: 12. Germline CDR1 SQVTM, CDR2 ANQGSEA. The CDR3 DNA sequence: TGCAGCGTTGAAGATGCAGTTGAGCGGGGTCACGATACGCAGTATTTT. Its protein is CSVEDAVERGHDTQYF.

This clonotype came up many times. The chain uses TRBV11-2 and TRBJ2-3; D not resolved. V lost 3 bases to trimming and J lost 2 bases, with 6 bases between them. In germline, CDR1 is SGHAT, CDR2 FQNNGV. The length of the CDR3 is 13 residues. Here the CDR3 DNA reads TGTGCCAGCAGCTTCTCCGACACAGATACGCAGTATTTT. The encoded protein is CASSFSDTDTQYF.

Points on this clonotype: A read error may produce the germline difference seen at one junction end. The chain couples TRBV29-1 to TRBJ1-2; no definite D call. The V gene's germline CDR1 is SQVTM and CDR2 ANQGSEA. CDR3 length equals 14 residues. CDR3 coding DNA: TGCAGTGCCGAGAGAGGGAAGACTAACTATGACTACACCTTC. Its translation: CSAERGKTNYDYTF.

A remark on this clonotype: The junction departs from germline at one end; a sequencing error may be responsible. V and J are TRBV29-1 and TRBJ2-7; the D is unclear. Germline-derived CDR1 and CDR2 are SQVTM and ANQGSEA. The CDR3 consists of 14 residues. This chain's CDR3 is CSVGGYESSYEQHF. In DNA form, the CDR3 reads TGCAGCGTTGGTGGATATGAATCATCCTACGAGCAGCACTTC.